This T cell receptor (beta chain) was identified during a study of blood T cell repertoires in COVID-19. On the study more broadly: Acute-phase and convalescent COVID-19 samples originated in the United States, Italy and Spain. In each case, the material was cDNA or gDNA derived from T cells, B-cell-depleted T cells, or PBMCs.

Per the original data handling: Estimation of nucleated cell counts was performed using reference gene primer amplification. The assay was immunoSEQ multiplex PCR, and TCRdb's table has in-frame clones only and misses some. That table gives V, J and clone size, and the DNA gave D and trimming. The sample lists under 350,000 clones, around nine tenths occurring once. The clonotype was recovered from a man between 65 and 85 years old with acute or convalescent COVID-19. Sequencing input: peripheral blood.

The CDR3 loop is CASSLGGVLNQPQHF. CDR3 DNA: TGTGCCAGCAGTTTAGGAGGGGTGTTAAATCAGCCCCAGCATTTT. The chain couples TRBV28 to TRBJ1-5; maybe TRBD1 (5 bases). CDR3 length: 15 residues. Between the trimmed V and J ends, which lost 2 bases and 4 bases, there was a span of 12 bases. In germline, CDR1 is MDHEN, CDR2 SYDVKM. Using reference TRBV28 and TRBJ1-5 for the parts outside the CDR3, the full variable domain is DVKVTQSSRYLVKRTGEKVFLECVQDMDHENMFWYRQDPGLGLRLIYFSYDVKMKEKGDIPEGYSVSREKKERFSLILESASTNQTSMYLCASSLGGVLNQPQHFGDGTRLSIL.